These 25 T cell receptor beta chains were sequenced from one sample in a study of cytomegalovirus exposure and HLA in healthy donors. Repertoires were generated with immunoSEQ multiplex PCR, while TCRdb's copy carries only in-frame clones and drops some. The sample lists approximately 82,000 clones; 85% to 95% were seen once. The sequencing sample was made of PBMCs. Source of these receptors: a man aged 18-30 years in good health and CMV-seronegative.

This clone has only one observation. This chain joins TRBV6-5 and TRBJ1-1; D not resolved. Germline values: CDR1 MNHEY, CDR2 SVGAGI. CDR3 length equals 12 residues. Trimming took 5 bases from V and 7 from J, leaving 11 bases between them. The CDR3 reads CASSETPREAFF. The CDR3 bases are TGTGCCAGCAGTGAAACTCCACGTGAAGCTTTCTTT.

V and J are TRBV4-1 and TRBJ1-6; D not resolved. Germline assignment: CDR1 MGHRA and CDR2 YSYEKL. The CDR3 has 15 residues. V was trimmed by 5 bases and J by 10 bases, leaving 18 bases between them. CDR3 residues: CASSVPDGEVSPLHF. The CDR3 DNA sequence: TGCGCCAGCAGCGTACCCGACGGGGAGGTATCACCCCTCCACTTT.

Concerning this clone: Other DNA sequences in this sample translate to the same CDR3. J is TRBJ1-1 and V is TRBV4-1, with D possibly being TRBD1 (5 bases). Germline V CDR1 and CDR2: MGHRA, YSYEKL. This CDR3 spans 15 amino acids. Trimming stripped 6 bases from V and 5 bases from J, with 19 bases between. The CDR3 nucleotides are TGCGCCAGCAGTCAACCCTGGGGGGGGAGGACTGAAGCTTTCTTT. This encodes CASSQPWGGRTEAFF.

The chain carries TRBV30 and TRBJ1-1, with no clear D. The V end lost 6 bases, the J end lost 3 bases, and 11 bases lay between the germline ends. CDR3 length equals 12 residues. The germline gives CDR1 GTSNPN, CDR2 SVGIG (reference sequence). The CDR3 DNA is TGTGCCTGCTCAGGAACATACACTGAAGCTTTCTTT. Protein product: CACSGTYTEAFF.

The V gene is TRBV5-8, the J gene TRBJ2-5; D possibly corresponds to TRBD2 (6 bases). Germline CDR1 and CDR2: SGHTS and YDEGEE. The ends were cut back, 5 bases at V and 1 base at J, with 9 bases in the middle. The CDR3 is made up of 13 amino acids. CDR3 amino acids: CASRDYRQETQYF. DNA for the CDR3: TGTGCCAGCAGGGACTACCGCCAAGAGACCCAGTACTTC. The full variable domain, rest sourced from reference TRBV5-8 and TRBJ2-5, is EAGVTQSPTHLIKTRGQQATLRCSPISGHTSVYWYQQALGLGLQFLLWYDEGEERNRGNFPPRFSGRQFPNYSSELNVNALELEDSALYLCASRDYRQETQYFGPGTRLLVL.

V is TRBV18 and J is TRBJ1-1; possibly TRBD1 for D (6 bases). With 3 bases removed from V and 4 bases from J, the gap between germline ends came to 9 bases. Germline values: CDR1 KGHSH, CDR2 LQKENI. The CDR3 contains 13 residues. The CDR3 DNA follows: TGTGCCAGCTCACCCACAGGGCCCACTGAAGCTTTCTTT. Amino acid sequence: CASSPTGPTEAFF.

The chain uses TRBV6-5 and TRBJ2-3; a possible D gene is TRBD2 (6 bases). Germline V gives CDR1 MNHEY, CDR2 SVGAGI. Trimming shortened V by 3 bases and J by 6 bases, and 13 bases separated the two germline ends. The CDR3 covers 14 residues. CDR3 region: CASSYSRAGDTQYF. Here the CDR3 DNA reads TGTGCCAGCAGTTATAGTAGGGCGGGGGATACGCAGTATTTT.

The chain recombines TRBV7-2 with TRBJ1-2; a weak D match, TRBD1 (5 bases). The CDR3 has 12 amino acids. V was shortened by 7 bases and J by 7 bases, with 13 bases between the two germline ends. From germline, CDR1 is SGHTA and CDR2 FQGNSA. The CDR3 DNA sequence: TGTGCCAGCACTCAGACAGATCGTGGCTACACCTTC. This translates into CASTQTDRGYTF. Full variable domain (rest looked up from reference TRBV7-2 and TRBJ1-2): GAGVSQSPSNKVTEKGKDVELRCDPISGHTALYWYRQSLGQGLEFLIYFQGNSAPDKSGLPSDRFSAERTGGSVSTLTIQRTQQEDSAVYLCASTQTDRGYTFGSGTRLTVV.

This clone has just a few counts. The chain combines TRBV19 with TRBJ1-1; 7 bases agree with TRBD1. Germline V lookup: CDR1 LNHDA, CDR2 SQIVND (reference sequence). V lost 7 bases to trimming and J lost 3 bases; unmatched junction nucleotides: 2. The CDR3 spans 12 residues. The CDR3, as DNA: TGTGCCAGTAACAGGGGATACACTGAAGCTTTCTTT. This translates into CASNRGYTEAFF.

This clone showed up just once. The chain combines TRBV7-5 with TRBJ2-7; TRBD2 is taken as the D call from the table, unchecked against the DNA. TRBV7-5 is marked as a pseudogene. The CDR3 has 12 amino acids. The CDR3: CARSSASYEQYF. CDR3 nucleotides: TGTGCCAGAAGCTCAGCGTCCTACGAGCAGTACTTC.

The V call is TRBV19, the J call TRBJ2-3, with 7 bases lining up with TRBD1. V trimming: 5 bases; J trimming: 5 bases; junction bases outside the gene matches: 7. This CDR3 has 14 amino acids. CDR1 LNHDA and CDR2 SQIVND come from the germline V gene (reference sequence). CDR3 region: CASSPGTAIDTQYF. The CDR3 region has the DNA TGTGCCAGTAGTCCCGGGACAGCAATAGATACGCAGTATTTT. The whole variable domain, filled in from reference TRBV19 and TRBJ2-3, reads DGGITQSPKYLFRKEGQNVTLSCEQNLNHDAMYWYRQDPGQGLRLIYYSQIVNDFQKGDIAEGYSVSREKKESFPLTVTSAQKNPTAFYLCASSPGTAIDTQYFGPGTRLTVL.

The CDR3 region is CSGNDRGDTQYF. The DNA of the CDR3 is TGCAGCGGCAACGACAGGGGAGATACGCAGTATTTT. V and J are TRBV29-1 and TRBJ2-3; the match to TRBD1 covers 8 bases. The CDR3 totals 12 residues. Germline CDR1 reads SQVTM; CDR2 reads ANQGSEA. V lost 7 bases to trimming and J lost 5 bases; unmatched junction nucleotides: 5.

The chain employs TRBV15 and TRBJ2-6; D is ambiguous. Trimming shortened V by 0 bases and J by 0 bases, and 9 bases separated the two germline ends. The CDR3 sequence is 17 residues long. Germline assignment: CDR1 LNHNV and CDR2 YYDKDF (reference sequence). The CDR3: CATSRDLFSSGANVLTF. CDR3 in DNA: TGTGCCACCAGCAGAGACCTATTTAGCTCTGGGGCCAACGTCCTGACTTTC. Combining the CDR3 with reference TRBV15 and TRBJ2-6 gives the whole variable domain DAMVIQNPRYQVTQFGKPVTLSCSQTLNHNVMYWYQQKSSQAPKLLFHYYDKDFNNEADTPDNFQSRRPNTSFCFLDIRSPGLGDTAMYLCATSRDLFSSGANVLTFGAGSRLTVL.

The chain couples TRBV10-2 to TRBJ2-7, with TRBD1 matching over 7 bases. CDR1 is WSHSY and CDR2 is SAAADI in the germline V gene. The CDR3 covers 14 residues. The V segment lost 0 bases and the J segment 3 bases; nucleotides outside the gene matches: 2. Here the CDR3 DNA reads TGCGCCAGCAGTGAGTCGAACAGGGGCTACGAGCAGTACTTC. Translation: CASSESNRGYEQYF.

The chain has TRBV5-6 and TRBJ1-4; no firm D call. CDR3 size: 16 residues. Germline V lookup: CDR1 SGHDT, CDR2 YYEEEE. Trimming shortened V by 0 bases and J by 5 bases, and 14 bases separated the two germline ends. The CDR3 nucleotides are TGTGCCAGCAGCTTGGCAGGCTTCGACGGAAATGAAAAACTGTTTTTT. Translated, it gives CASSLAGFDGNEKLFF.

J is TRBJ2-5 and V is TRBV5-1; D might be TRBD2 (6 bases). CDR3 length equals 16 residues. Germline V CDR1 and CDR2: SGHRS, YFSETQ. Trimming pared 3 bases from V and 5 bases from J, leaving 20 bases between. The CDR3 region is CASSWRAYSGGETQYF. The CDR3 bases are TGCGCCAGCAGCTGGAGGGCCTACTCCGGAGGGGAGACCCAGTACTTC.

This clone appeared once. V gene TRBV13 combines with J gene TRBJ1-2, with 10 bases identical to TRBD1. The CDR3 contains 15 residues. The J segment lost 5 bases and the V segment lost 7 bases, leaving 10 bases of the junction unmatched. The germline V gene encodes CDR1 PRHDT and CDR2 FYEKMQ (reference sequence). The CDR3 reads CASTLGTGARYGYTF. The CDR3 nucleotides are TGTGCCAGCACCCTAGGGACAGGGGCTCGGTATGGCTACACCTTC.

The V gene is TRBV6-5, the J gene TRBJ1-6; D call uncertain. This CDR3 has 12 residues. V lost 1 base, J lost 12 bases, and 7 bases lay in between. Germline assignment: CDR1 MNHEY and CDR2 SVGAGI. The CDR3 region has the DNA TGTGCCAGCAGTTACTTTTCAGGACCCCTCCACTTT. Its protein product is CASSYFSGPLHF.

This rearrangement joins TRBV5-1 to TRBJ1-2; D not certain. This CDR3 contains 14 residues. V was trimmed by 0 bases and J by 5 bases, leaving 11 bases between them. CDR1 is SGHRS and CDR2 is YFSETQ in the germline V gene. In DNA form, the CDR3 reads TGCGCCAGCAGCTTGGGGCTAGGGAGTTATGGCTACACCTTC. Its protein product is CASSLGLGSYGYTF.

The chain couples TRBV5-6 to TRBJ2-7, with 9 positions matching TRBD1. Germline CDR1 reads SGHDT; CDR2 reads YYEEEE. The V gene end was trimmed by 1 base and the J gene end by 7 bases; junction bases not matched to a gene: 6. This CDR3 spans 14 amino acids. The DNA of the CDR3 is TGTGCCAGCAGCTTGACCGGGACAGGGAATGAGCAGTACTTC. Protein sequence: CASSLTGTGNEQYF. The variable domain in full, with the rest retrieved from reference TRBV5-6 and TRBJ2-7, is DAGVTQSPTHLIKTRGQQVTLRCSPKSGHDTVSWYQQALGQGPQFIFQYYEEEERQRGNFPDRFSGHQFPNYSSELNVNALLLGDSALYLCASSLTGTGNEQYFGPGTRLTVT.

This rearrangement joins TRBV6-4 to TRBJ2-5; TRBD2 aligns across 8 bases. With 6 bases clipped from V and 4 bases from J, the junction kept 10 bases outside the gene matches. From germline, CDR1 is MRHNA and CDR2 SNTAGT. The CDR3 is 15 amino acids. The CDR3 loop is CASSVSSGGGETQYF. In DNA form, the CDR3 reads TGTGCCAGCAGCGTTAGCAGCGGGGGAGGAGAGACCCAGTACTTC.

J is TRBJ1-2 and V is TRBV7-9; 8 positions agree with TRBD1. The ends lost 5 bases at V and 6 bases at J; junction bases unmatched: 5. CDR3 length equals 13 residues. From germline, CDR1 is SEHNR and CDR2 FQNEAQ (reference sequence). The CDR3 reads CASSPWTGHGYTF. In nucleotides, the CDR3 is TGTGCCAGCAGCCCTTGGACAGGGCATGGCTACACCTTC.

Only a few counts were recorded for this clone. V is TRBV4-1 and J is TRBJ2-4; D call uncertain. Between the trimmed V and J ends, which lost 2 bases and 1 base, there was a span of 9 bases. The CDR3 loop spans 15 amino acids. The germline CDR1 and CDR2 sequences are MGHRA and YSYEKL. The CDR3 DNA is TGCGCCAGCAGCCAATCTAGTTTGGCCAAAAACATTCAGTACTTC. Amino acids: CASSQSSLAKNIQYF.

This clone appeared a single time. This chain links TRBV5-1 with TRBJ1-1; tentatively, D is TRBD1 (5 bases). Per the germline V gene, CDR1 is SGHRS and CDR2 is YFSETQ. The CDR3 loop spans 13 amino acids. With 4 bases removed from V and 8 bases from J, the gap between germline ends came to 15 bases. CDR3 region: CASSLAGLQEAFF. The CDR3 bases are TGCGCCAGCAGCCTTGCGGGACTACAAGAAGCTTTCTTT.

The chain links TRBV5-1 to TRBJ2-3, with 9 bases aligning to TRBD1. The CDR3 contains 17 residues. Trimming at V came to 1 base and at J to 4 bases, leaving 10 bases not matched to a gene. Germline values: CDR1 SGHRS, CDR2 YFSETQ. The chain's CDR3 is CASSLPQGAGEPDTQYF. The CDR3 bases are TGCGCCAGCAGCTTGCCACAGGGGGCCGGAGAGCCAGATACGCAGTATTTT.